These 23 T cell receptor beta chains came from one sample sequenced in a study of blood T cell repertoires in COVID-19 (dated by TCRdb to 2020 to 2022). Receptor amplification or capture employed the immunoSEQ multiplex PCR assay. Here the immuneACCESS table is served through TCRdb, limited to in-frame sequences with V and J called. Missing clones are a known gap in these copies; in checked studies unresolved V genes cover under half, and the rest lacks a known reason. This sample holds 55,000 to 75,000 clones; roughly 82% were observed only once. The ten largest clonotypes hold around 15% of the sample. The material sequenced was peripheral blood. The receptor set was obtained from a man older than 75 with active COVID-19.

V is TRBV5-5 and J is TRBJ1-2; tentative D call: TRBD1 (5 bases). V lost 4 bases and J lost 4, with 17 bases in between. Germline CDR1 is SGHKS and CDR2 is YYEKEE (reference sequence). CDR3 length: 15 amino acids. The CDR3 sequence is CASSRQGGDIYGYTF. CDR3 bases: TGTGCCAGCAGCCGGCAGGGAGGAGACATCTATGGCTACACCTTC.

The rearrangement links TRBV6-5 to TRBJ1-1; D is possibly TRBD1 (6 bases). Per germline, CDR1 MNHEY and CDR2 SVGAGI. V shed 8 bases and J shed 5 bases, with 15 bases lying between them. This CDR3 is 13 amino acids long. The CDR3 coding sequence is TGTGCCAGCTCCACAGTTAGGGGGACTGAAGCTTTCTTT. This encodes CASSTVRGTEAFF.

The genes are TRBV6-1 and TRBJ2-1, with 11 bases matching TRBD2. After removal of 3 bases from V and 8 bases from J, the junction contained 9 bases not matched to a gene. This CDR3 is 16 amino acids long. Per germline, CDR1 MNHNS and CDR2 SASEGT. Here the CDR3 DNA reads TGTGCCAGCAGTGATTCTAGCGGGGGGAATCGATATGAGCAGTTCTTC. This gives the protein CASSDSSGGNRYEQFF.

This clone appeared a few times. The rearrangement joins TRBV29-1 to TRBJ1-2; D is undetermined. The CDR3 length is 13 residues. CDR1 and CDR2 from the germline V gene are SQVTM and ANQGSEA. Trimming took off 1 base at V and 2 bases at J, with 8 bases between the two ends. CDR3 sequence reads: CSVEGEWNYGYTF. The CDR3 DNA is TGCAGCGTTGAAGGAGAGTGGAACTATGGCTACACCTTC.

This rearrangement joins TRBV7-3 to TRBJ2-7; D possibly corresponds to TRBD2 (5 bases). Trimming pared 3 bases from V and 10 bases from J, leaving 28 bases between. Germline values: CDR1 SGHTA, CDR2 FQGTGA. The CDR3 loop spans 17 amino acids. The CDR3 DNA reads as TGTGCCAGCAGCTTTTGGGGAACCGGACGAGGGCAAACATTACAGTACTTC. Translated, it gives CASSFWGTGRGQTLQYF.

This sequence joins TRBV5-1 and TRBJ1-1; D might be TRBD1 (6 bases). The CDR3 is 14 amino acids. V was clipped by 7 bases and J by 0 bases, with 13 bases between them. Per the germline V gene, CDR1 is SGHRS and CDR2 is YFSETQ. The CDR3 reads CASAIRTVNTEAFF. CDR3 in DNA: TGCGCCAGCGCCATTAGGACAGTGAACACTGAAGCTTTCTTT.

This sequence joins TRBV25-1 and TRBJ1-4; D remains ambiguous. Germline V gene data show CDR1 as MGHDK and CDR2 as SYGVNS. The V end was cut by 5 bases, the J end by 0 bases, with 16 bases between. The CDR3 covers 17 residues. The CDR3 protein is CASSPREGWTTNEKLFF. The CDR3 DNA reads as TGTGCCAGCAGTCCGAGGGAGGGATGGACAACTAATGAAAAACTGTTTTTT.

The chain couples TRBV6-2 or TRBV6-3 to TRBJ1-1; D unresolved. CDR1 MNHEY and CDR2 SVGEGT come from the germline V gene. The CDR3 is 13 residues long. The germline V and J ends were trimmed by 0 bases and 2 bases, with 4 bases remaining between them. The CDR3 loop reads CASSYSSNTEAFF. The DNA of the CDR3 is TGTGCCAGCAGTTACTCAAGCAACACTGAAGCTTTCTTT.

This chain links TRBV4-1 with TRBJ1-2, with D possibly TRBD1 on 6 matching bases. This CDR3 contains 16 residues. Trimming pared 0 bases from V and 6 bases from J, leaving 17 bases between. Germline V CDR1 and CDR2: MGHRA, YSYEKL. DNA for the CDR3: TGCGCCAGCAGCCAAGATCGGTGGGGAAAGGGGGATGGCTACACCTTC. Its protein product is CASSQDRWGKGDGYTF.

This clone appeared once. The chain employs TRBV7-9 and TRBJ1-1; TRBD1 might be the D (6 bases). The CDR3 contains 14 residues. Germline CDR1 reads SEHNR; CDR2 reads FQNEAQ (reference sequence). Deletions cut 3 bases from V and 1 base from J, with 9 bases between. The CDR3 is CASSFGQQNTEAFF. The CDR3 nucleotides are TGTGCCAGCAGCTTCGGACAGCAGAACACTGAAGCTTTCTTT. Based on the CDR3 plus reference TRBV7-9 and TRBJ1-1, the full variable domain is DTGVSQNPRHKITKRGQNVTFRCDPISEHNRLYWYRQTLGQGPEFLTYFQNEAQLEKSRLLSDRFSAERPKGSFSTLEIQRTEQGDSAMYLCASSFGQQNTEAFFGQGTRLTVV.

This clone is a singleton in its sample. J is TRBJ2-7 and V is TRBV9, with 8 bases fitting TRBD2. CDR3 length: 13 residues. The J segment lost 5 bases and the V segment lost 3 bases, leaving 4 bases of the junction unmatched. The V gene's germline CDR1 is SGDLS and CDR2 YYNGEE. CDR3 loop: CASSGAGVDEQYF. CDR3 bases: TGTGCCAGCAGCGGAGCGGGGGTCGACGAGCAGTACTTC.

The genes are TRBV7-2 and TRBJ2-7; a weak D match, TRBD2 (6 bases). This CDR3 contains 15 residues. Germline values: CDR1 SGHTA, CDR2 FQGNSA. The V gene lost 5 bases and the J gene lost 4 bases, with 18 bases spanning the gap. CDR3 nucleotides: TGTGCCAGCAGCAACCGGGACTCGATCCGATACGAGCAGTACTTC. As protein: CASSNRDSIRYEQYF.

A word on this clone: One end of the junction is discordant with germline, which a read error may explain. CDR3 region: CASSSGTGGEQYF. CDR3 bases: TGTGCTAGCAGCTCGGGGACAGGGGGCGAGCAGTACTTC. The rearrangement joins TRBV7-7 to TRBJ2-7, with 11 bases that match TRBD1. From germline, CDR1 is SSHAT and CDR2 FNYEAQ (reference sequence). CDR3 length: 13 amino acids.

This sequence joins TRBV27 and TRBJ2-1, with 8 bases lining up with TRBD2. With 5 bases clipped from V and 3 bases from J, the junction kept 6 bases outside the gene matches. The CDR3 sequence is 15 residues long. Germline V gene sequence: CDR1 MNHEY, CDR2 SMNVEV (reference sequence). The CDR3 region is CASSRAGAGYNEQFF. The CDR3, as DNA: TGTGCCAGCAGTCGAGCGGGAGCGGGCTACAATGAGCAGTTCTTC.

The J gene is TRBJ1-1, the V gene TRBV3-1 (or the pseudogene TRBV3-2), with 8 positions matching TRBD1. The CDR3 is made up of 16 amino acids. The germline V gene has CDR1 LGHDT and CDR2 YNNKEL (reference sequence). Trimming removed 1 base from V and 4 bases from J; junction bases left unmatched: 8. The CDR3 bases are TGTGCCAGCAGCCAAGCACACTTACAGGGGGGCACTGAAGCTTTCTTT. Amino acid sequence: CASSQAHLQGGTEAFF.

In this sample, this clone turned up once. The CDR3 spells CASSWGQANTPSGYTF. The CDR3 nucleotides read TGTGCCAGCTCCTGGGGGCAGGCCAACACCCCTTCTGGCTACACCTTC. The chain is built from TRBV28 and TRBJ1-2, with D possibly matching TRBD1 (6 bases). The CDR3 is 16 amino acids. V was trimmed by 8 bases and J by 7 bases, leaving 26 bases between them. The germline gives CDR1 MDHEN, CDR2 SYDVKM.

The rearrangement joins TRBV11-2 to TRBJ2-6, with D maybe TRBD1 (6 bases). Germline V gene data show CDR1 as SGHAT and CDR2 as FQNNGV. Between the trimmed V and J ends, which lost 3 bases and 0 bases, there was a span of 18 bases. The CDR3 sequence is 19 residues long. This CDR3 is CASSFRRTARSSGANVLTF. Here the CDR3 DNA reads TGTGCCAGCAGCTTCCGAAGGACAGCCAGAAGCTCTGGGGCCAACGTCCTGACTTTC.

This chain connects TRBV7-9 to TRBJ2-7, with TRBD1 identical over 7 bases. CDR1 and CDR2 (germline): SEHNR, FQNEAQ (reference sequence). CDR3 length equals 16 residues. V lost 3 bases to trimming and J lost 6 bases; unmatched junction nucleotides: 14. The CDR3 protein is CASSLGQLTPRGEQYF. CDR3 coding DNA: TGTGCCAGCAGCTTGGGACAGCTAACCCCAAGGGGCGAGCAGTACTTC.

The chain joins TRBV28 to TRBJ1-2; D not certain. Looked up from germline, CDR1 is MDHEN and CDR2 is SYDVKM. The CDR3 extends over 13 amino acids. Trimming removed 3 bases from V and 6 bases from J, with 11 bases in between. CDR3 sequence: CASSFRRGDGYTF. CDR3 DNA sequence: TGTGCCAGCAGTTTCCGTCGTGGAGATGGCTACACCTTC.

This clone appeared once. J is TRBJ2-3 and V is TRBV10-3; D unresolved. V lost 0 bases and J 0 bases, leaving 10 bases between the germline ends. This CDR3 contains 16 residues. Germline CDR1 reads ENHRY; CDR2 reads SYGVKD. The CDR3 DNA sequence: TGTGCCATCAGTGAGTCACCAGGTGCTAGCACAGATACGCAGTATTTT. It is translated as CAISESPGASTDTQYF.

This rearrangement joins TRBV18 to TRBJ2-5, with D possibly being TRBD1 (6 bases). The CDR3 consists of 13 residues. Germline CDR1 is KGHSH and CDR2 is LQKENI. The ends were cut back, 3 bases at V and 4 bases at J, with 9 bases in the middle. CDR3 region: CASSPRGLETQYF. The CDR3 DNA is TGTGCCAGCTCACCCAGGGGTCTAGAGACCCAGTACTTC.

The CDR3, as DNA: TGTGCCAGCAGTCCCCCAACCTGGCAGGGTTTCTATGGCTACACCTTC. Translated, it gives CASSPPTWQGFYGYTF. This chain uses TRBV6-2 or TRBV6-3 with TRBJ1-2; possible D gene TRBD1, 5 bases. There are 16 residues in the CDR3. Germline V gene sequence: CDR1 MNHEY, CDR2 SVGEGT. V lost 5 bases and J 4 bases, leaving 20 bases between the germline ends.

The chain links TRBV7-6 to TRBJ2-1; weak D call: TRBD1 (6 bases). V was cut by 5 bases and J by 1 base, with 15 bases left in between. The CDR3 runs to 16 residues. Germline V gene sequence: CDR1 SGHVS, CDR2 FNYEAQ. In DNA form, the CDR3 reads TGTGCCAGCAGCCTTACCCAGGGGAATTCCTACAATGAGCAGTTCTTC. It translates to CASSLTQGNSYNEQFF.